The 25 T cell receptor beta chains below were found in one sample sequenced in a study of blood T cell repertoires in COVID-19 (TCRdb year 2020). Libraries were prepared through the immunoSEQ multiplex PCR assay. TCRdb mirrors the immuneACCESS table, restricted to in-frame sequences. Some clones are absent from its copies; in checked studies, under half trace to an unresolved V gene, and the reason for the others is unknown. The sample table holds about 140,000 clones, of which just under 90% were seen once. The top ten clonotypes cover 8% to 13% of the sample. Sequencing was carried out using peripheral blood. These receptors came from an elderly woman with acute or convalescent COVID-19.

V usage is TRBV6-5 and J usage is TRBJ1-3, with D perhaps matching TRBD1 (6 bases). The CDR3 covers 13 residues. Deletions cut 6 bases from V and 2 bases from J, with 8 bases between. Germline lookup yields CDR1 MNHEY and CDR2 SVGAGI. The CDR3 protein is CASRGGPGNTIYF. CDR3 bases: TGTGCCAGCAGAGGGGGACCTGGAAACACCATATATTTT.

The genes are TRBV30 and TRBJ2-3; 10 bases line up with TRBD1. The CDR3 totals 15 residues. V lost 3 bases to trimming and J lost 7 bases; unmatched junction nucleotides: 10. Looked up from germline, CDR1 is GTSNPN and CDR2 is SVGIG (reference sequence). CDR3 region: CAWSDRTGGKYTQYF. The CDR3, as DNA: TGTGCCTGGAGCGACCGGACAGGGGGGAAATATACGCAGTATTTT.

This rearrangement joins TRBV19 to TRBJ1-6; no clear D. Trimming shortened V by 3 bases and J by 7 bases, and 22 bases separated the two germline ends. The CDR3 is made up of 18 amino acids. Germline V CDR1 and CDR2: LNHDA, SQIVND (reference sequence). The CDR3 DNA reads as TGTGCCAGTAGTATTGTCGGGATAGGCGCCGGATTAAATTCACCCCTCCACTTT. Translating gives CASSIVGIGAGLNSPLHF.

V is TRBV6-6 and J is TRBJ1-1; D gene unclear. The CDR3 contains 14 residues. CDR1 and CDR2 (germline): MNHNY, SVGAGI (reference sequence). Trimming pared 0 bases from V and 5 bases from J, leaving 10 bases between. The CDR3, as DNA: TGTGCCAGCAGTTACTCCAGAGGGATGACTGAAGCTTTCTTT. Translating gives CASSYSRGMTEAFF.

CDR3 sequence (DNA): TGTGCCAGCAGAAGGGAGGGCAGCTCCTACGAGCAGTACTTC. Its translation is CASRREGSSYEQYF. The chain employs TRBV6-6 and TRBJ2-7; 7 bases match TRBD2. The CDR3 is 14 residues long. After removal of 6 bases from V and 0 bases from J, the junction contained 5 bases not matched to a gene. CDR1 MNHNY and CDR2 SVGAGI come from the germline V gene (reference sequence).

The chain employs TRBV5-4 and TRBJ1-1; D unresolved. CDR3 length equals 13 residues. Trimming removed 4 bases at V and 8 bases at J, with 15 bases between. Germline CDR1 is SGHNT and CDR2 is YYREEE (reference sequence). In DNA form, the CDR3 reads TGTGCCAGCAGCACCCGCGATCGACAAGAAGCTTTCTTT. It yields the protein CASSTRDRQEAFF. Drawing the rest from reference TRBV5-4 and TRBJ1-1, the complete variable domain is ETGVTQSPTHLIKTRGQQVTLRCSSQSGHNTVSWYQQALGQGPQFIFQYYREEENGRGNFPPRFSGLQFPNYSSELNVNALELDDSALYLCASSTRDRQEAFFGQGTRLTVV.

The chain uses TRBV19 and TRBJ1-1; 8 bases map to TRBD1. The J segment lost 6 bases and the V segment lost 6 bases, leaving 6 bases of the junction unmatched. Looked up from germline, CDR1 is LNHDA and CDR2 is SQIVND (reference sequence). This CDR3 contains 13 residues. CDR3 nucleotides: TGTGCCAGTAGCGGACAGGGTGTCTCTGAAGCTTTCTTT. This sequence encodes CASSGQGVSEAFF.

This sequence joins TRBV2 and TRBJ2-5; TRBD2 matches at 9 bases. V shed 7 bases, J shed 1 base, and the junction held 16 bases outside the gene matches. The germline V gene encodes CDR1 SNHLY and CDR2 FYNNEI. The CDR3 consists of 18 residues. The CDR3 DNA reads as TGTGCCAGCACCACGAGGGGGGGTAGCGGGGGAACCCAAGAGACCCAGTACTTC. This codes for CASTTRGGSGGTQETQYF.

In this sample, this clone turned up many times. CDR3 loop: CASSGQGAGRYGYTF. CDR3 nucleotide sequence: TGTGCCAGCAGCGGACAGGGGGCCGGCCGCTATGGCTACACCTTC. This chain connects TRBV9 to TRBJ1-2, with 10 bases lining up with TRBD1. Germline CDR1 and CDR2: SGDLS and YYNGEE. J was trimmed by 4 bases and V by 3 bases; bases with no gene match: 6. There are 15 residues in the CDR3.

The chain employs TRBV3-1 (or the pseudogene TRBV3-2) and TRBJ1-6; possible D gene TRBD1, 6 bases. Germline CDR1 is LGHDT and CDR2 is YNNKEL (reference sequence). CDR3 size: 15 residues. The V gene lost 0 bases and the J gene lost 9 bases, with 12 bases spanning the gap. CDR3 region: CASSQEGGLGSPLHF. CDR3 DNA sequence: TGTGCCAGCAGCCAAGAAGGGGGATTGGGTTCACCCCTCCACTTT.

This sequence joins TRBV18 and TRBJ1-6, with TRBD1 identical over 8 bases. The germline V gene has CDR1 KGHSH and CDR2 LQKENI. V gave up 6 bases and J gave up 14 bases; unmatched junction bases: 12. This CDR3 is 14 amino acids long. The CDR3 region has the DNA TGTGCCAGCTCCCAGACGACAGGGGATTTGGCCCTCCACTTT. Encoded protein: CASSQTTGDLALHF.

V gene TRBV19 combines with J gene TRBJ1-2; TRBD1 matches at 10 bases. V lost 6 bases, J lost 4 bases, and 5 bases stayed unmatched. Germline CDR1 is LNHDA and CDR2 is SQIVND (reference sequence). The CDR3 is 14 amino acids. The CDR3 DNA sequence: TGTGCCAGTAGGACAGGGGGCATCATCTATGGCTACACCTTC. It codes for CASRTGGIIYGYTF.

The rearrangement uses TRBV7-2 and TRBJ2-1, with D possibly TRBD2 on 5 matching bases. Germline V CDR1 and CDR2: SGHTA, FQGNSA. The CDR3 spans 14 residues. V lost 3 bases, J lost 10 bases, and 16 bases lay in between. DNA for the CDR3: TGTGCCAGCAGCTTTTACCTCCGGGGTGCGGAGCAGTTCTTC. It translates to CASSFYLRGAEQFF.

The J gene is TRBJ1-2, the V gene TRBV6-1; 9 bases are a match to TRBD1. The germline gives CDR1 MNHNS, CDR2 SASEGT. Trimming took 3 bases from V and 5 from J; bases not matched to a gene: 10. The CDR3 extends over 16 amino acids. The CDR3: CASSDLQGARIYGYTF. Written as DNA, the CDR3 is TGTGCCAGCAGTGATTTACAGGGGGCGAGGATATATGGCTACACCTTC.

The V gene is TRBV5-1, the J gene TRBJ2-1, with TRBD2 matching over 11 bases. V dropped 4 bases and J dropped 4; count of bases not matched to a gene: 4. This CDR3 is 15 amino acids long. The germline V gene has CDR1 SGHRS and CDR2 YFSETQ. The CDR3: CASSGLAGGYNEQFF. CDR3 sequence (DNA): TGCGCCAGCAGCGGGCTAGCGGGGGGTTACAATGAGCAGTTCTTC.

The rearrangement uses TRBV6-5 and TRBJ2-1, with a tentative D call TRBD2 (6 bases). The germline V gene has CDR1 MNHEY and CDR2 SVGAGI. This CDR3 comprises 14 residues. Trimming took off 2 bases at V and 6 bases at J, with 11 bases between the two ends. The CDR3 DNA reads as TGTGCCAGCAGTTACACGCGGGGAGGCAATGAGCAGTTCTTC. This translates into CASSYTRGGNEQFF.

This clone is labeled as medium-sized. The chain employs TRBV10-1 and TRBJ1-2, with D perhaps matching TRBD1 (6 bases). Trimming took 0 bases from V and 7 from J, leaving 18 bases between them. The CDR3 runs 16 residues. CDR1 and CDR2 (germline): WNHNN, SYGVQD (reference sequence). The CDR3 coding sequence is TGCGCCAGCAGTGAGTCGCAATTGGACAGCTTGTGTGGCTACACCTTC. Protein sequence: CASSESQLDSLCGYTF.

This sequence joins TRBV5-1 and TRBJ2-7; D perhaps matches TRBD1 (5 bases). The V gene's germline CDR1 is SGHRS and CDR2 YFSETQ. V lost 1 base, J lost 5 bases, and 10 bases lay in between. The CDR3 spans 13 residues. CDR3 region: CASSLPGSDEQYF. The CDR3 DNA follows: TGCGCCAGCAGCTTGCCAGGGTCGGACGAGCAGTACTTC.

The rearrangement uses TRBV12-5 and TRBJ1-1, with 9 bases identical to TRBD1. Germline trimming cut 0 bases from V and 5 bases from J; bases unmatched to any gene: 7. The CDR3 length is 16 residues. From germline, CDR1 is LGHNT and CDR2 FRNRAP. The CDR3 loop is CASGLVRDRVITEAFF. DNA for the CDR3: TGTGCTAGTGGTTTGGTAAGGGACAGGGTAATTACTGAAGCTTTCTTT. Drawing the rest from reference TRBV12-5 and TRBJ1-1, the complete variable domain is DARVTQTPRHKVTEMGQEVTMRCQPILGHNTVFWYRQTMMQGLELLAYFRNRAPLDDSGMPKDRFSAEMPDATLATLKIQPSEPRDSAVYFCASGLVRDRVITEAFFGQGTRLTVV.

Here the CDR3 reads CASSKRTGENYGYTF. CDR3 DNA sequence: TGTGCCAGTAGTAAGAGGACAGGGGAAAACTATGGCTACACCTTC. The V gene is TRBV19, the J gene TRBJ1-2; 9 positions agree with TRBD1. Looked up from germline, CDR1 is LNHDA and CDR2 is SQIVND (reference sequence). CDR3 length: 15 residues. The ends lost 4 bases at V and 2 bases at J; junction bases unmatched: 5.

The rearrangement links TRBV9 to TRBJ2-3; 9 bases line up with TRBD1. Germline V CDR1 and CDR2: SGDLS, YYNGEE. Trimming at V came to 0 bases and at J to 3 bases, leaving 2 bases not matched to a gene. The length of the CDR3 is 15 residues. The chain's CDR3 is CASSVGQGGTDTQYF. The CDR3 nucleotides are TGTGCCAGCAGCGTAGGACAGGGGGGAACAGATACGCAGTATTTT.

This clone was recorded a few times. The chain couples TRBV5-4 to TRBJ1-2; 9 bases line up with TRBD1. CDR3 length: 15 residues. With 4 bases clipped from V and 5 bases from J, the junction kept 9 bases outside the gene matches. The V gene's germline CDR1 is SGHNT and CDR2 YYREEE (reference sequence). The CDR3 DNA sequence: TGTGCCAGCAGCCTGACTTCGACAGGGGGATATGGCTACACCTTC. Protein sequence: CASSLTSTGGYGYTF.

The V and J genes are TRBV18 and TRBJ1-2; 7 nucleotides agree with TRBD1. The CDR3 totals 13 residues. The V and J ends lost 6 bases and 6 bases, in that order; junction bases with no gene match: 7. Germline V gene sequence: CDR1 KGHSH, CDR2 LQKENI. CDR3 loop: CASSATGNDGYTF. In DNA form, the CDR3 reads TGTGCCAGCTCCGCGACAGGGAATGATGGCTACACCTTC.

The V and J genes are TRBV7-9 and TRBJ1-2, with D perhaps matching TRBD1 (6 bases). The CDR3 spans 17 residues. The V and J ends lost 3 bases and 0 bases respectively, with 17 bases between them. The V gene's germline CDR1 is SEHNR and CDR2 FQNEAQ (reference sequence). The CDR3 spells CASSFTLTGSANYGYTF. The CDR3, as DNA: TGTGCCAGCAGCTTCACTTTAACAGGGTCGGCTAACTATGGCTACACCTTC.

The CDR3 here is CASSLAFRNTIYF. CDR3 bases: TGTGCCAGCAGCTTAGCTTTTAGAAACACCATATATTTT. The V call is TRBV11-2, the J call TRBJ1-3; D gene unclear. The germline V and J ends were trimmed by 1 base and 5 bases, with 6 bases remaining between them. CDR1 is SGHAT and CDR2 is FQNNGV in the germline V gene. CDR3 length: 13 amino acids.